Given below is one T cell receptor beta chain in context. The assay was immunoSEQ multiplex PCR, and TCRdb's table has in-frame clones only and misses some. The data show about 190,000 clones, about 90% seen once. The sample belongs to a study of control samples from healthy donors and cancer patients. J lost 4 bases, V lost 1 base, and 5 bases had no gene match. Germline V CDR1 and CDR2: SGHAT, FQNNGV. The CDR3 has 15 amino acids. The origin of this receptor is a young man in good health. The rearrangement uses TRBV11-2 and TRBJ1-2; 8 positions agree with TRBD1. The specimen sequenced was blood. In nucleotides, the CDR3 is TGTGCCAGCAGCTTAGGTCCAGGGGGCTTCTATGGCTACACCTTC. Translated: CASSLGPGGFYGYTF.